These T cell receptor beta chains were read from a single sample in a study of blood T cell repertoires in COVID-19. This table comes from immunoSEQ multiplex PCR, and its TCRdb copy is limited to in-frame clones, with some not included. Of hundreds of thousands of clones listed, 88% are singletons. The sequencing input was peripheral blood. These receptor sequences come from a man between 40 and 49 years old with acute or convalescent COVID-19. Each CDR3 is given with its conserved first and last residue. A D gene is named only where the DNA matches it firmly. The size of a clone is reported for some rows only, either as once, few or many, or as a class for expanded clones.

V gene,clone size,J gene,D gene,CDR3 protein,CDR3 DNA
TRBV27,.,TRBJ1-2,.,CASSSISRENYGYTF,TGTGCCAGCAGTTCCATCTCGCGGGAGAACTATGGCTACACCTTC
TRBV3-1/TRBV3-2,.,TRBJ1-2,.,CASSHIEGDGYTF,TGTGCCAGCAGCCATATAGAGGGAGATGGCTACACCTTC
TRBV9,once,TRBJ2-7,TRBD2,CASSGGSSGQYF,TGTGCCAGCAGCGGAGGGTCTAGCGGGCAGTACTTC
TRBV6-5,once,TRBJ1-1,.,CATSLQPLHNAFF,TGTGCCACTTCCCTACAGCCCCTCCACAATGCTTTCTTT
TRBV28,.,TRBJ1-3,TRBD1,CASSELTGGHTIYF,TGTGCCAGCAGCGAATTGACAGGGGGGCACACCATATATTTT
TRBV7-9,.,TRBJ1-1,TRBD1,CASSLGQGWDTEAFF,TGTGCCAGCAGCTTGGGACAGGGTTGGGACACTGAAGCTTTCTTT
TRBV6-1,.,TRBJ1-4,.,CASSEGEGGQYNEKLFF,TGTGCCAGCAGTGAAGGGGAAGGAGGACAGTATAATGAAAAACTGTTTTTT
TRBV16,.,TRBJ2-1,.,CASSQDSREQFF,TGTGCCAGCAGCCAAGATAGTCGTGAGCAGTTCTTC
TRBV28,.,TRBJ1-2,.,CASSSVPWQGQFTF,TGTGCCAGCAGTTCCGTCCCTTGGCAGGGCCAATTCACCTTC
TRBV27,.,TRBJ2-4,TRBD2,CASSFSGGNLAKNIQYF,TGTGCCAGCAGTTTTAGCGGGGGGAATTTAGCCAAAAACATTCAGTACTTC